Each of the 10 T cell receptor beta chains below was sequenced from the same sample in a study of human thymus T cells. During corrective heart surgery, resections were taken, and the thymus tissue came from them. Generated by immunoSEQ multiplex PCR, the TCRdb table keeps only in-frame clones and is missing some. The data hold some 130,000 clones, with just under 95% observed a single time. Sequencing was done on a sample of thymus tissue. All receptors derive from a boy younger than two with a congenital heart defect but otherwise immunologically healthy.

In this sample, this clone turned up once. The genes are TRBV19 and TRBJ1-2; 8 positions agree with TRBD1. The CDR3 totals 12 residues. Trimming took 10 bases from V and 9 from J; bases not matched to a gene: 10. Germline CDR1 is LNHDA and CDR2 is SQIVND (reference sequence). The CDR3 DNA sequence: TGTGCCACTACGGGCACAGGGGGGTGCTACACCTTC. It is translated as CATTGTGGCYTF.

This chain links TRBV7-2 with TRBJ2-1, with a possible D match to TRBD1 (6 bases). Germline lookup yields CDR1 SGHTA and CDR2 FQGNSA. The CDR3 loop spans 13 amino acids. Trimming took off 11 bases at V and 6 bases at J, with 17 bases between the two ends. The CDR3 sequence is CALRVTGLNEQFF. CDR3 sequence (DNA): TGTGCCCTCCGGGTTACAGGGCTCAATGAGCAGTTCTTC.

The rearrangement joins TRBV27 to TRBJ1-2; TRBD1 might be the D (6 bases). Germline assignment: CDR1 MNHEY and CDR2 SMNVEV (reference sequence). The length of the CDR3 is 12 residues. V lost 6 bases to trimming and J lost 10 bases, with 15 bases between them. CDR3 loop: CASSTGSNVYTF. The CDR3 DNA reads TGTGCCAGCAGCACAGGGAGTAATGTCTACACCTTC.

V gene TRBV4-3 combines with J gene TRBJ2-7; 8 bases fit TRBD1. The V gene end was trimmed by 0 bases and the J gene end by 0 bases; junction bases not matched to a gene: 4. The CDR3 consists of 16 residues. Looked up from germline, CDR1 is LGHNA and CDR2 is YSLEER. The CDR3 spells CASSQDRGQDSYEQYF. The CDR3 DNA sequence: TGCGCCAGCAGCCAAGATCGGGGACAGGACTCCTACGAGCAGTACTTC.

V is TRBV18 and J is TRBJ1-4, with D hard to call. This CDR3 region has 14 residues. Trimming pared 6 bases from V and 7 bases from J, leaving 15 bases between. The germline CDR1 and CDR2 sequences are KGHSH and LQKENI. CDR3 DNA sequence: TGTGCCAGCTCCCCGGGCGGGTTAAGTGAAAAACTGTTTTTT. It encodes CASSPGGLSEKLFF.

The genes are TRBV15 and TRBJ2-5, with TRBD2 as a possible D gene (5 bases). This CDR3 spans 14 amino acids. With 6 bases removed from V and 3 bases from J, the gap between germline ends came to 14 bases. The germline CDR1 and CDR2 sequences are LNHNV and YYDKDF (reference sequence). CDR3 protein: CATSHYTGEETQYF. DNA of the CDR3: TGTGCCACCAGTCATTATACCGGGGAAGAGACCCAGTACTTC.

The CDR3 DNA sequence: TGTGCCAGCAGAGTCTTTCCCCCCCCGAGGGGTGAAGCTTTCTTT. This gives the protein CASRVFPPPRGEAFF. The chain recombines TRBV7-9 with TRBJ1-1; maybe TRBD1 (5 bases). The germline gives CDR1 SEHNR, CDR2 FQNEAQ (reference sequence). The CDR3 contains 15 residues. Between the trimmed V and J ends, which lost 6 bases and 7 bases, there was a span of 21 bases.

The chain joins TRBV5-6 to TRBJ2-1; no reliable D call. CDR3 length: 15 residues. V was clipped by 1 base and J by 4 bases, with 12 bases between them. From germline, CDR1 is SGHDT and CDR2 YYEEEE. The CDR3: CASSLCGDQYNEQFF. The CDR3 bases are TGTGCCAGCAGCTTGTGTGGGGATCAGTACAATGAGCAGTTCTTC.

V is TRBV5-1 and J is TRBJ2-7, with TRBD1 matching 7 bases. The CDR3 loop spans 14 amino acids. The J segment lost 2 bases and the V segment lost 3 bases, leaving 5 bases of the junction unmatched. Germline-derived CDR1 and CDR2 are SGHRS and YFSETQ. The CDR3 DNA sequence: TGCGCCAGCAGCTCAGGGACAGCCGCCTACGAGCAGTACTTC. Protein: CASSSGTAAYEQYF.

V gene TRBV4-1 combines with J gene TRBJ2-3; 8 nucleotides align to TRBD2. Germline CDR1 reads MGHRA; CDR2 reads YSYEKL. V lost 0 bases to trimming and J lost 4 bases; unmatched junction nucleotides: 6. The CDR3 has 16 residues. The DNA for the CDR3 is TGCGCCAGCAGCCAAGAACCAACGGGGGGGGCAGATACGCAGTATTTT. It encodes CASSQEPTGGADTQYF.